These 2 T cell receptor beta chains originate from one sample sequenced in a study of control samples from healthy donors and cancer patients. Sequenced by immunoSEQ multiplex PCR; TCRdb stores in-frame clones only, minus some. The sample has fewer than 85,000 clones; roughly 93% are singletons. Sequencing input: blood. These receptors originate from a woman aged 30 to 39 in good health.

This rearrangement joins TRBV29-1 to TRBJ1-6, with 7 bases matching TRBD1. The germline CDR1 and CDR2 sequences are SQVTM and ANQGSEA. V gave up 4 bases and J gave up 8 bases; unmatched junction bases: 5. The length of the CDR3 is 13 residues. The CDR3 sequence: CSVGQGLDSPLHF. CDR3 coding DNA: TGCAGCGTTGGACAGGGTTTGGATTCACCCCTCCACTTT.

This clone occurred once. The J gene is TRBJ1-2, the V gene TRBV2, with 10 positions matching TRBD1. V was pared by 4 bases and J by 4 bases, with 3 bases of the junction left unmatched. This CDR3 has 14 residues. Germline-derived CDR1 and CDR2 are SNHLY and FYNNEI. CDR3 DNA: TGTGCCAGCAGTGCGGACAGGGGGAGCTATGGCTACACCTTC. This encodes CASSADRGSYGYTF.